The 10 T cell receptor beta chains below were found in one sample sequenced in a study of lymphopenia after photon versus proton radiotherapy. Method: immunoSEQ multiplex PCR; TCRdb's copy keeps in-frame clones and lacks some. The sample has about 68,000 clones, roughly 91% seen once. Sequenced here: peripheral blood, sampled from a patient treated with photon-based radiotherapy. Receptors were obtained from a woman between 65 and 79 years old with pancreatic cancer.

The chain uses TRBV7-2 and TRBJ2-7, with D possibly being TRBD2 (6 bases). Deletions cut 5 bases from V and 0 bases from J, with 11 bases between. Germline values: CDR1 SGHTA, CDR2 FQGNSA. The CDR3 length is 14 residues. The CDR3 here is CASSRDSLSYEQYF. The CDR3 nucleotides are TGTGCCAGCAGCCGGGACTCCCTCTCCTACGAGCAGTACTTC.

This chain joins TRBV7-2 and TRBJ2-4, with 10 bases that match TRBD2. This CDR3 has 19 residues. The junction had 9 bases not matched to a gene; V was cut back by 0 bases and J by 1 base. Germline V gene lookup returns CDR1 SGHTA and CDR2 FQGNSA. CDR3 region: CASSLAASGRGRAKNIQYF. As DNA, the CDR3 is TGTGCCAGCAGCTTAGCCGCTAGCGGGAGAGGTCGGGCCAAAAACATTCAGTACTTC.

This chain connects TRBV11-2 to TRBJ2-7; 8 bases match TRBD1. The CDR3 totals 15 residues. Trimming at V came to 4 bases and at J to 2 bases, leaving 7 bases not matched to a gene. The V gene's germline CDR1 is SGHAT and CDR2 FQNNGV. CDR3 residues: CASSSTGTGPYEQYF. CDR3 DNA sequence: TGTGCCAGCAGCTCTACGGGGACAGGTCCCTACGAGCAGTACTTC.

In DNA form, the CDR3 reads TGTGCCAGCAGCCAAGAATCGGGACAGGGGTATTCTAGCACAGATACGCAGTATTTT. Protein: CASSQESGQGYSSTDTQYF. This chain links TRBV4-2 with TRBJ2-3; 10 bases agree with TRBD1. V lost 0 bases to trimming and J lost 0 bases; unmatched junction nucleotides: 9. From germline, CDR1 is LGHNA and CDR2 YNFKEQ. The length of the CDR3 is 19 residues.

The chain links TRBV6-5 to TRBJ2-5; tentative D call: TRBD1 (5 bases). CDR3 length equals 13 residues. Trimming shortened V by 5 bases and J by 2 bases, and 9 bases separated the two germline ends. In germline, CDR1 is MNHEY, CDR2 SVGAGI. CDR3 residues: CASSLDRQETQYF. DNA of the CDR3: TGTGCCAGCAGTCTCGACAGACAAGAGACCCAGTACTTC.

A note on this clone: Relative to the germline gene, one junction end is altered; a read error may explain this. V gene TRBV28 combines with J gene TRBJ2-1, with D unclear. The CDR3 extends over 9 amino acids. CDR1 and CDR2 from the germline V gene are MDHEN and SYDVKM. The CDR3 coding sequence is TGCGCCATGTTATGGGAGCAGTTCTTC. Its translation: CAMLWEQFF.

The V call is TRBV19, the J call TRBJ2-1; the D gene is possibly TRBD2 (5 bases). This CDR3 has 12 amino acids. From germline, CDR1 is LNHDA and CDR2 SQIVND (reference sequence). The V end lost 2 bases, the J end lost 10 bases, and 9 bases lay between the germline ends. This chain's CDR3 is CASSISLGEQFF. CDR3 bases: TGTGCCAGTAGTATATCACTAGGAGAGCAGTTCTTC.

In nucleotides, the CDR3 is TGTGCCAGCAGTGAAACCGGGACAGCTAATGAAAAACTGTTTTTT. Its protein product is CASSETGTANEKLFF. The chain couples TRBV25-1 to TRBJ1-4, with 7 positions matching TRBD1. The junction had 3 bases not matched to a gene; V was cut back by 2 bases and J by 3 bases. The CDR3 has 15 amino acids. Looked up from germline, CDR1 is MGHDK and CDR2 is SYGVNS. Full variable domain (outside the CDR3, taken from reference TRBV25-1 and TRBJ1-4): EADIYQTPRYLVIGTGKKITLECSQTMGHDKMYWYQQDPGMELHLIHYSYGVNSTEKGDLSSESTVSRIRTEHFPLTLESARPSHTSQYLCASSETGTANEKLFFGSGTQLSVL.

CDR3 DNA: TGTGCCAGCAGCGCCGGGACCGCGATTCAAGAGACCCAGTACTTC. Translation: CASSAGTAIQETQYF. The chain uses TRBV7-9 and TRBJ2-5; D tentatively reads TRBD1 or TRBD2 (5 bases each). The V gene lost 5 bases and the J gene lost 2 bases, with 15 bases spanning the gap. The CDR3 is 15 amino acids. The germline gives CDR1 SEHNR, CDR2 FQNEAQ (reference sequence).

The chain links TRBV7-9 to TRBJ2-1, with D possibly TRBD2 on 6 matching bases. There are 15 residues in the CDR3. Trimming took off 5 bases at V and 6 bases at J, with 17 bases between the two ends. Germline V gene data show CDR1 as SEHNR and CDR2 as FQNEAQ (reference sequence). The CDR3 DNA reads TGTGCCAGCAGCCGGGGCGGGGACTGGCTCAATGAGCAGTTCTTC. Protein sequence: CASSRGGDWLNEQFF.